This TCR beta chain was recovered during a study of human T cells and chemical hapten exposure. TCRdb ran MiXCR on the RACE reads and lists one entry per CDR3 protein. This sample has 85,000 to 130,000 distinct CDR3 sequences, with around 12% found just once. After removal of 4 bases from V and 6 bases from J, the junction contained 15 bases not matched to a gene. The germline V gene encodes CDR1 KGHSH and CDR2 LQKENI. The CDR3 extends over 17 amino acids. Time point described: pre-sensitization, week 0. The treatment is: therapeutic diphenylcyclopropenone sensitization with weekly scalp DPC. The sample consisted of whole blood, taken in connection with sensitization to the hapten diphenylcyclopropenone (DPC). The V call is TRBV18, the J call TRBJ2-3; 8 bases are a match to TRBD1. The source is a woman in her forties or fifties with alopecia areata. Some clones in this sample may be carry-over from other donors' samples. The CDR3 DNA sequence: TGTGCCAGCTCACGCGTAGGACAGGGTGCGCCGACGGATACGCAGTATTTT. Its protein product is CASSRVGQGAPTDTQYF.